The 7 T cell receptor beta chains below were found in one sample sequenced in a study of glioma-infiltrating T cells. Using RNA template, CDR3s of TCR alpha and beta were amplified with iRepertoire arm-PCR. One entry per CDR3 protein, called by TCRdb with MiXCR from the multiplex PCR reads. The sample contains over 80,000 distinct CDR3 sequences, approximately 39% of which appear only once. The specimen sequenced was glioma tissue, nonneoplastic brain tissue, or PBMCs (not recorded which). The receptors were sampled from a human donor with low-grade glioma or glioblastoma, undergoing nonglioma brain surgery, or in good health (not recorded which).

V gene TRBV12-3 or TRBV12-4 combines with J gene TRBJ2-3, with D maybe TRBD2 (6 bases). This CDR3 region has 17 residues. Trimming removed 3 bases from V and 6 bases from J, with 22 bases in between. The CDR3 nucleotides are TGTGCCAGCAGTTTCGTTGGTTTTGGGGGGACCGATGATACGCAGTATTTT. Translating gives CASSFVGFGGTDDTQYF.

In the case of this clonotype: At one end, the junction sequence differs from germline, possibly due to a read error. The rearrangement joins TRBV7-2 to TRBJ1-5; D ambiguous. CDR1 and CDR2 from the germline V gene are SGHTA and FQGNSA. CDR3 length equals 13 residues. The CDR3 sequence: CASSSREDQPKHF. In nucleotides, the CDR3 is TGTGCCAGCAGCAGCCGGGAAGATCAGCCCAAGCATTTT. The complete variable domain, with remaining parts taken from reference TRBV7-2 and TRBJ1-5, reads GAGVSQSPSNKVTEKGKDVELRCDPISGHTALYWYRQSLGQGLEFLIYFQGNSAPDKSGLPSDRFSAERTGGSVSTLTIQRTQQEDSAVYLCASSSREDQPKHFGDGTRLSIL.

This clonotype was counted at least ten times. The CDR3 loop reads CASKMGPGQGVDEQFF. CDR3 coding DNA: TGTGCCAGCAAAATGGGACCGGGACAGGGCGTTGATGAGCAGTTCTTC. The chain carries TRBV28 and TRBJ2-1; TRBD1 agrees at 9 bases. Germline V gene data show CDR1 as MDHEN and CDR2 as SYDVKM. V shed 7 bases, J shed 8 bases, and the junction held 15 bases outside the gene matches. This CDR3 comprises 16 residues.

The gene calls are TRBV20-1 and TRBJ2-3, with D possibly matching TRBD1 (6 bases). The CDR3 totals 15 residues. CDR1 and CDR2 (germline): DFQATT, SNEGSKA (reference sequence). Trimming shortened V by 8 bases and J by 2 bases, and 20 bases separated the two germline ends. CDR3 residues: CSTSPQGSFTDTQYF. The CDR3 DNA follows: TGCAGTACTTCACCTCAGGGGAGTTTCACAGATACGCAGTATTTT.

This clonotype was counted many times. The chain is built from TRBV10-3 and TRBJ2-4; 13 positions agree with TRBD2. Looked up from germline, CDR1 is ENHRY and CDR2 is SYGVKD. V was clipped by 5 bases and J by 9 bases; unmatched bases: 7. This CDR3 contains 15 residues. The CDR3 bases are TGTGCCATCAGTACTAGCGGGGGGGCGCAGGGCATTCAGTACTTC. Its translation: CAISTSGGAQGIQYF.

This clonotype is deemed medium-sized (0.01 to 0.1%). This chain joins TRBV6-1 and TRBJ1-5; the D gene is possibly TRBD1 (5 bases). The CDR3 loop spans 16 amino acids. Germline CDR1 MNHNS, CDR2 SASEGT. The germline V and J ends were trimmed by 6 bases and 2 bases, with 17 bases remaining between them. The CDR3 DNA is TGTGCCAGCAGAAAGTCCGGGGCCGTGGGCAATCAGCCCCAGCATTTT. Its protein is CASRKSGAVGNQPQHF.

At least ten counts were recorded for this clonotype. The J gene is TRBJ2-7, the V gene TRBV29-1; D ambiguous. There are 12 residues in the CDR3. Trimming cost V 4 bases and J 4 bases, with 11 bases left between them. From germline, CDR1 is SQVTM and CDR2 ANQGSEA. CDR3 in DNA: TGCAGCGTTGCCCGAGGTATTTACGAGCAGTACTTC. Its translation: CSVARGIYEQYF.